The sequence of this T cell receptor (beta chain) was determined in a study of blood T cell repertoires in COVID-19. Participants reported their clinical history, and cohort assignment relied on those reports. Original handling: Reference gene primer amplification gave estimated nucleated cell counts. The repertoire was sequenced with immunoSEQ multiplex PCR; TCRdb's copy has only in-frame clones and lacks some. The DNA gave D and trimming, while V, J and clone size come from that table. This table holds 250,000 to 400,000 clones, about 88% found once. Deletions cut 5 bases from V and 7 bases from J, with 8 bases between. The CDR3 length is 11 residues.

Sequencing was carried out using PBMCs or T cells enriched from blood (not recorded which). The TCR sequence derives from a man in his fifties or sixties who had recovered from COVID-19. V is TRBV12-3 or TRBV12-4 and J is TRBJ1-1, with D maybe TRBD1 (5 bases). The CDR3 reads CASSRQLEAFF. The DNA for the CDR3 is TGTGCCAGCAGTCGACAGCTTGAAGCTTTCTTT.